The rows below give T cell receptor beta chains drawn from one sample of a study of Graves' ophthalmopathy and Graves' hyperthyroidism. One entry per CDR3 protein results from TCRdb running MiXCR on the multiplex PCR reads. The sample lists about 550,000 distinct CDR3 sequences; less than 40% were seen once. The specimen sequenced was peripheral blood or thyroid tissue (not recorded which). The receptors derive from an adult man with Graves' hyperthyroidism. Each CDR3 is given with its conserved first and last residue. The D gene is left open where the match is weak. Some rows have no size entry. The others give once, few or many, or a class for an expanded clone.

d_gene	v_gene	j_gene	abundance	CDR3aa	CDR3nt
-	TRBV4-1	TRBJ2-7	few	CASSQDQVEQYF	TGCGCCAGCAGCCAAGATCAGGTCGAGCAGTACTTC
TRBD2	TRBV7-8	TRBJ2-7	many	CASRPSGEHYEQYF	TGTGCCAGCAGACCAAGCGGGGAGCATTACGAGCAGTACTTC
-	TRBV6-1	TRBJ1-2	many	CASSEGGWGSRNYGYTF	TGTGCCAGCAGTGAAGGGGGTTGGGGAAGTCGTAACTATGGCTACACCTTC
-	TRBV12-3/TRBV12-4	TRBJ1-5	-	CASSVRLYQPQHF	TGTGCCAGCAGCGTAAGACTATATCAGCCCCAGCATTTT
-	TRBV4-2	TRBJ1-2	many	CASSQTGPGGYTF	TGTGCCAGCAGCCAGACGGGGCCTGGAGGCTACACCTTC
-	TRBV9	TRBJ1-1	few	CASSVVGRGGGTEAFF	TGTGCCAGCAGCGTAGTCGGCCGGGGCGGGGGCACTGAAGCTTTCTTT
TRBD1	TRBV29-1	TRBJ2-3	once	CSVARQGVTDAQYF	TGCAGCGTTGCGCGACAGGGTGTAACAGATGCGCAGTATTTT
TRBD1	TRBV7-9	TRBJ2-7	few	CASSLGTGPTYEQYF	TGTGCCAGCAGCCTAGGGACAGGGCCAACTTACGAGCAGTACTTC
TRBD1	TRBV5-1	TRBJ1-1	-	CASSWGDRDEAFF	TGCGCCAGCAGCTGGGGGGACAGGGATGAAGCTTTCTTT
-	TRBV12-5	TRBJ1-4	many	CASGLVTERGLLFF	TGTGCTAGTGGTTTGGTAACCGAGAGGGGATTACTGTTTTTT
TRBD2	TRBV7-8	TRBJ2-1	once	CASSLGTSAINEQFF	TGTGCCAGCAGCTTGGGGACTAGCGCAATCAATGAGCAGTTCTTC
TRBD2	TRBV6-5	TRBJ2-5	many	CASRIAGGRETQYF	TGTGCCAGCAGGATAGCGGGGGGGAGAGAGACCCAGTACTTC
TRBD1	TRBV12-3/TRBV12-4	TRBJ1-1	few	CASRPKDRATEAFF	TGTGCCAGCAGACCTAAGGACAGGGCCACTGAAGCTTTCTTT
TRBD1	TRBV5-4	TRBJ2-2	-	CASSSDRENGELFF	TGTGCCAGCAGCAGCGACAGGGAGAACGGGGAGCTGTTTTTT
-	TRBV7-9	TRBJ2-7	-	CASSLPPGLGNYEQYF	TGTGCCAGCAGCCTCCCCCCCGGACTTGGGAACTACGAGCAGTACTTC
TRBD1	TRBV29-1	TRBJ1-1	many	CSGLQGGTEAFF	TGCAGCGGCCTTCAGGGGGGCACTGAAGCTTTCTTT
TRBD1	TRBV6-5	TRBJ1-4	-	CASLGQGGEKLFF	TGTGCCAGCCTGGGACAGGGAGGAGAAAAACTGTTTTTT
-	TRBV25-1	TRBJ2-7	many	CASSATGSYEQYF	TGTGCCAGTAGTGCAACAGGCTCCTACGAGCAGTACTTC
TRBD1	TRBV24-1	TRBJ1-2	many	CATSDFGTGSGGYTF	TGTGCCACCAGTGATTTCGGGACAGGCTCGGGTGGCTACACCTTC
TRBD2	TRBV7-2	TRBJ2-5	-	CASSSRLAGGKDQETQYF	TGTGCCAGCAGCTCTCGACTAGCGGGGGGCAAAGACCAAGAGACCCAGTACTTT
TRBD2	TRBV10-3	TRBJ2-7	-	CASSEFTSVSYKQYF	TGTGCCAGCAGTGAGTTCACTAGCGTCTCCTACAAGCAGTACTTC
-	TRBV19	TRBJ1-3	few	CASSIRSGGAGNTIYF	TGTGCCAGTAGTATACGGTCCGGAGGCGCTGGAAACACCATATATTTT
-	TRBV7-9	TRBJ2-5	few	CASSFGGTDTQYF	TGTGCCAGCAGCTTCGGGGGTACAGATACGCAGTACTTC
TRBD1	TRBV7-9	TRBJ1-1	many	CASSLGGQFPLGTEAFF	TGTGCCAGCAGCTTAGGGGGACAGTTCCCCTTGGGCACTGAAGCTTTCTTT
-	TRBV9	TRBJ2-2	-	CASSQDPVGTGELFF	TGTGCCAGCAGCCAAGATCCTGTGGGCACCGGGGAGCTGTTTTTT
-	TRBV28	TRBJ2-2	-	CASRFPNTGELFF	TGTGCCAGCAGATTTCCGAACACCGGGGAGCTGTTTTTT
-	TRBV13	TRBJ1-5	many	CASGEGDNQPQHF	TGTGCCAGCGGAGAGGGGGACAATCAGCCCCAGCATTTT
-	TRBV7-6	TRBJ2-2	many	CASYSSNTGELFF	TGTGCCAGCTACAGTTCGAACACCGGGGAGCTGTTTTTT
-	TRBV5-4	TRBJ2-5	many	CASSFRATQETQYF	TGTGCCAGCAGCTTTCGAGCAACACAAGAGACCCAGTACTTC
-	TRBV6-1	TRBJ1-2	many	CASSEGAGSAYGYTF	TGTGCCAGCAGTGAAGGCGCAGGCTCCGCCTATGGCTACACCTTC
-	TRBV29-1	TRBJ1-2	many	CSVVIGYGYTF	TGCAGCGTTGTAATTGGTTATGGCTACACCTTC
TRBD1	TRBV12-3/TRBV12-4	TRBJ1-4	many	CASCAVTGAAKLFF	TGTGCCAGCTGCGCGGTGACAGGGGCTGCAAAACTGTTTTTT
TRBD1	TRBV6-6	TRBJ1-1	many	CASSYSEGQSEAFF	TGTGCCAGCAGTTACTCGGAGGGACAGTCTGAAGCTTTCTTT
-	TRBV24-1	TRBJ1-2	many	CATSDPTDGVHGYTF	TGTGCCACCAGTGATCCGACAGACGGGGTCCATGGCTACACCTTC
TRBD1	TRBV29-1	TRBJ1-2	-	CSVRWGTGGLRGYTF	TGCAGCGTTAGGTGGGGGACAGGGGGCCTTAGGGGCTACACCTTC